The subject of this entry is one T cell receptor (beta chain). Its antigen is unknown. At one boundary the junction diverges from the germline segment, which might be a read error. The germline CDR1 and CDR2 sequences are MDHEN and SYDVKM. This CDR3 contains 16 residues. The data are from a study of tumor-infiltrating lymphocytes in primary liver carcinoma. Study results and limitations: Tumor region pairs shared more overlap than did tumor-adjacent and tumor-blood pairs.

Reverse transcription of approximately 520 ng total RNA with a constant-region primer produced TCR beta cDNA. Construction of TCR beta libraries relied on three successive nested multiplex PCR rounds employing slightly modified ARM-PCR. A C-beta reverse primer and TRBV1-TRBV30 forward primers served in each of the first two PCR rounds, at around 10 cycles apiece. From the multiplex PCR reads, TCRdb called clonotypes with MiXCR, one entry per CDR3 protein. The profile shows approximately 110,000 distinct CDR3 sequences, 55% to 65% of them singletons. Extraction of RNA together with DNA used about 18-30 mg of unsorted bulk tissue. Patients underwent resection of primary liver carcinoma. No treatment had been given to the patients, who were chronically infected with HBV. Sampling of each tumor involved five separate regions.

This receptor was taken from a woman between 55 and 75 years old with primary liver carcinoma and hepatitis B virus infection. V and J are TRBV28 and TRBJ2-1, with a tentative D call TRBD2 (6 bases). The specimen sequenced was liver tumor tissue from sampling region 1. Regarding subset: tumor region T1, superior pole. The chain's CDR3 is CATSSPAGGTYNEQFF. In nucleotides, the CDR3 is TGTGCCACCAGTTCTCCAGCCGGGGGTACCTACAATGAGCAGTTCTTC.